The clone carrying this T cell receptor (beta chain) was seen at least ten times. Time point reported: patch test 3, about 24 weeks after DPC sensitization. Regarding treatment: therapeutic diphenylcyclopropenone sensitization with weekly scalp DPC. The template was total RNA from unfractionated whole blood. This specimen belongs to a study of human T cells and chemical hapten exposure. On the study more broadly: Slight differences in pooled library volume were the main source of varying TCR yields across samples.

Individual cDNA molecules in this library carried unique molecular identifiers. TCRdb analysed the RACE reads with MiXCR anew, one entry per CDR3 protein. The sample has 62,000 or so distinct CDR3 sequences, approximately 10% seen once. The clonotype originates from a woman between 25 and 40 years old with alopecia areata. Some clones in this sample may be carry-over from other donors' samples. The sequences come from whole blood, collected in connection with sensitization to the hapten diphenylcyclopropenone (DPC).

As DNA, the CDR3 is TGTGCCAGCAGCCTCGACGTTTACCAAGAGACCCAGTACTTC. Translated, it gives CASSLDVYQETQYF. V and J are TRBV5-5 and TRBJ2-5; D not resolved. CDR3 length equals 14 residues. V lost 4 bases to trimming and J lost 0 bases, with 10 bases between them. Per germline, CDR1 SGHKS and CDR2 YYEKEE (reference sequence).